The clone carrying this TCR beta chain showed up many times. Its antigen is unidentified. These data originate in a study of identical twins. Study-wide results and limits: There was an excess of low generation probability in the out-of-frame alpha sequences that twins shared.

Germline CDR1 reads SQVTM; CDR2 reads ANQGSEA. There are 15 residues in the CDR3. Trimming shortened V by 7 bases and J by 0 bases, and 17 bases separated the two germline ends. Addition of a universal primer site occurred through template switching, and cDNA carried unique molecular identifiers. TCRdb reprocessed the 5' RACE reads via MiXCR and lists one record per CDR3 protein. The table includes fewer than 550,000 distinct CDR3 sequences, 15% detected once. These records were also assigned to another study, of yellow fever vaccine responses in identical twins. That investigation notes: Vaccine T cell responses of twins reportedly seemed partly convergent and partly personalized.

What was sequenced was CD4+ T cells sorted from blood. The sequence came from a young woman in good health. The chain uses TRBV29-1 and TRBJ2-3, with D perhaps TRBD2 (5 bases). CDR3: CSAHGTGSSTDTQYF. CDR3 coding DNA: TGCAGCGCCCACGGTACGGGGAGTAGCACAGATACGCAGTATTTT.